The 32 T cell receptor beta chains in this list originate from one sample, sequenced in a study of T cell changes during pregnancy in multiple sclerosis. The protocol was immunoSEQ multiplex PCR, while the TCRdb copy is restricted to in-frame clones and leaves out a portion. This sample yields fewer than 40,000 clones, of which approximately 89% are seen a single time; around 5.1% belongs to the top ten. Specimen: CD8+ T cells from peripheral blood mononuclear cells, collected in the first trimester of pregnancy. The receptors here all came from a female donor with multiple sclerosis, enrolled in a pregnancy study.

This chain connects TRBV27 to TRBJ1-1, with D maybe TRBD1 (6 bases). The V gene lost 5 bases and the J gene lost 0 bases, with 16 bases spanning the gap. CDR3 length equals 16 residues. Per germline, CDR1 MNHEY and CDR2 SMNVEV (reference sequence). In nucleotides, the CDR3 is TGTGCCAGCAGTATGATATCGGACAGCCTGAACACTGAAGCTTTCTTT. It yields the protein CASSMISDSLNTEAFF.

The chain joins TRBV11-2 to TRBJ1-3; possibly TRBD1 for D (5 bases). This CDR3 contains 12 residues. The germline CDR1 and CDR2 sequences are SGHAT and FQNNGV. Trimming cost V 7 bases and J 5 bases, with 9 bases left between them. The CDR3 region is CASTRQRNTIYF. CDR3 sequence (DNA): TGTGCCAGCACTCGACAGCGAAACACCATATATTTT. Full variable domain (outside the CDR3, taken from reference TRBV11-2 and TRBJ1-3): EAGVAQSPRYKIIEKRQSVAFWCNPISGHATLYWYQQILGQGPKLLIQFQNNGVVDDSQLPKDRFSAERLKGVDSTLKIQPAKLEDSAVYLCASTRQRNTIYFGEGSWLTVV.

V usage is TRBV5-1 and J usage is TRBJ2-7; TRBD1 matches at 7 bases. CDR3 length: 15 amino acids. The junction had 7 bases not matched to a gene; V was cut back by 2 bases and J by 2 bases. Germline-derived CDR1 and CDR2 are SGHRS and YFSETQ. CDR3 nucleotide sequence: TGCGCCAGCAGCTTACAGGGGAGTTTCACCTACGAGCAGTACTTC. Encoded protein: CASSLQGSFTYEQYF.

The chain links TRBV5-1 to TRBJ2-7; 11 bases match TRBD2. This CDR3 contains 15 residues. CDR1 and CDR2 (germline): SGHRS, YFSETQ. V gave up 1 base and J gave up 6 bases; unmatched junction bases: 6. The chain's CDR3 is CASSLLAGGFCEQYF. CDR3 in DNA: TGCGCCAGCAGCTTGCTAGCGGGAGGTTTTTGCGAGCAGTACTTC.

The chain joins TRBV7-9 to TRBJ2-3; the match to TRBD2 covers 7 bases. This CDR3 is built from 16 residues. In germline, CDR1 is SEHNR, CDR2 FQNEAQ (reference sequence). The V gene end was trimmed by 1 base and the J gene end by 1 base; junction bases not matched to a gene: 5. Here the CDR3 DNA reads TGTGCCAGCAGCTTAGGGCGGGAGCTCGGCACAGATACGCAGTATTTT. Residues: CASSLGRELGTDTQYF.

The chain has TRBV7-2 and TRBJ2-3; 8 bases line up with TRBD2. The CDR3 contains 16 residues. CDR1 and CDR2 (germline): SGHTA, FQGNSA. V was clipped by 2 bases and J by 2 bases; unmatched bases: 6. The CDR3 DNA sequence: TGTGCCAGCAGCTTATTAGTGCGGGGGGACACAGATACGCAGTATTTT. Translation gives CASSLLVRGDTDTQYF.

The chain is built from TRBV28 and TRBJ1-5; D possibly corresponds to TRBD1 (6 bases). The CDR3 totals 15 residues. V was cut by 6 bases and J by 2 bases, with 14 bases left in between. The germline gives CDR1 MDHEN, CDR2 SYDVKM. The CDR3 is CASSPQGRGNQPQHF. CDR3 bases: TGTGCCAGCAGCCCTCAGGGGAGGGGCAATCAGCCCCAGCATTTT.

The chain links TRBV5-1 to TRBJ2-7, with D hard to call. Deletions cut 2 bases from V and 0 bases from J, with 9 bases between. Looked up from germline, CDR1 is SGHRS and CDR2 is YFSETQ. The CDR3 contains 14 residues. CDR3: CASSFAGYSYEQYF. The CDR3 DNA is TGCGCCAGCAGCTTCGCAGGATACTCCTACGAGCAGTACTTC.

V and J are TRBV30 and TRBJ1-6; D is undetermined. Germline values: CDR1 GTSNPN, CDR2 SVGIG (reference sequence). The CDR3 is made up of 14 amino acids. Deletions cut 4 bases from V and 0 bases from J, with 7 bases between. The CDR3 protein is CAWTRGSYNSPLHF. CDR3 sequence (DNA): TGTGCCTGGACGCGGGGCTCCTATAATTCACCCCTCCACTTT.

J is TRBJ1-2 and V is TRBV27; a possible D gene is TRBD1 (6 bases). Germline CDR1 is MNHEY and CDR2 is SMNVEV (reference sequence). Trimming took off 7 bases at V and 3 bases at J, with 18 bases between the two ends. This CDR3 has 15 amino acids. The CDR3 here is CASISWGGADYGYTF. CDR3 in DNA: TGTGCCAGCATTAGTTGGGGGGGGGCGGACTATGGCTACACCTTC.

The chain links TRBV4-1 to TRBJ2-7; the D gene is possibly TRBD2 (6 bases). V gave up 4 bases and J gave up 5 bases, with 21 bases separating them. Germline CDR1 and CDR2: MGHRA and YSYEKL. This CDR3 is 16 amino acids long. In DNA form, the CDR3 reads TGCGCCAGCAGCCCGGTTTGGAGTAGCGGCTTCCACGAGCAGTACTTC. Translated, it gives CASSPVWSSGFHEQYF.

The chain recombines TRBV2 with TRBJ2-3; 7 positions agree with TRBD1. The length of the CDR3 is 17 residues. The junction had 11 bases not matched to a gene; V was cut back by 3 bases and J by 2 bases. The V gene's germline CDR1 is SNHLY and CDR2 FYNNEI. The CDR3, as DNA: TGTGCCAGCAGTGATATCCCCGGGACAGAGGACACAGATACGCAGTATTTT. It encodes CASSDIPGTEDTDTQYF.

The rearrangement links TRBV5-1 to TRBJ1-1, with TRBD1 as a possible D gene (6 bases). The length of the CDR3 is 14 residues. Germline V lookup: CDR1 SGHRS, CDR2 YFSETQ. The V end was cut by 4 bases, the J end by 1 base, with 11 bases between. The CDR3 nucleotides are TGCGCCAGCAGCCAGCGGACAGCGAACACTGAAGCTTTCTTT. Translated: CASSQRTANTEAFF.

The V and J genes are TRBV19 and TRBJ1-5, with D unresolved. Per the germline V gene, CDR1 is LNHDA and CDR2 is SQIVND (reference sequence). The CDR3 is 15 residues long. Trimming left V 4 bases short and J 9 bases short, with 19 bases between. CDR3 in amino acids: CASSKGGPPGRPQHF. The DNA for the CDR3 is TGTGCCAGTAGTAAGGGAGGTCCCCCAGGCAGGCCCCAGCATTTT.

In DNA form, the CDR3 reads TGTGCCAGCAGCTGGACACTCAACTACGAGCAGTACTTC. The encoded protein is CASSWTLNYEQYF. V gene TRBV5-4 combines with J gene TRBJ2-7; weak D call: TRBD1 (5 bases). This CDR3 region has 13 residues. Per germline, CDR1 SGHNT and CDR2 YYREEE (reference sequence). The V gene lost 3 bases and the J gene lost 3 bases, with 10 bases spanning the gap.

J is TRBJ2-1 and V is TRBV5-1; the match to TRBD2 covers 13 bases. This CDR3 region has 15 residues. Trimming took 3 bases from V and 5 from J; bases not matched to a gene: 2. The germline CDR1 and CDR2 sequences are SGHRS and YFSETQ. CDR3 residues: CASSSGTSGNNEQFF. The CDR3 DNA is TGCGCCAGCAGCTCCGGGACTAGCGGGAACAATGAGCAGTTCTTC.

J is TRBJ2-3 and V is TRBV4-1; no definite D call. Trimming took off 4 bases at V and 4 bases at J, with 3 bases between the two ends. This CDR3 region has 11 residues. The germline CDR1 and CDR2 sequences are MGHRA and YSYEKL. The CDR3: CASSLSDTQYF. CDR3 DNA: TGCGCCAGCAGCCTCTCAGATACGCAGTATTTT.

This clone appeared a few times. The chain's CDR3 is CASSESRGQDYEQYF. The CDR3 bases are TGTGCCAGCAGTGAATCCCGAGGACAAGACTACGAGCAGTACTTC. This chain links TRBV2 with TRBJ2-7, with D perhaps TRBD1 (5 bases). V was trimmed by 2 bases and J by 3 bases, leaving 14 bases between them. The CDR3 sequence is 15 residues long. Per germline, CDR1 SNHLY and CDR2 FYNNEI.

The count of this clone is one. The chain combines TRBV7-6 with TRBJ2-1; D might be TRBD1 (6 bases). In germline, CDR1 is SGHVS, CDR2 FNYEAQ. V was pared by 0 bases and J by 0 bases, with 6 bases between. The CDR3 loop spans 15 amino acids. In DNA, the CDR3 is TGTGCCAGCAGCTTAGCGGGGGCCTCCTACAATGAGCAGTTCTTC. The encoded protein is CASSLAGASYNEQFF.

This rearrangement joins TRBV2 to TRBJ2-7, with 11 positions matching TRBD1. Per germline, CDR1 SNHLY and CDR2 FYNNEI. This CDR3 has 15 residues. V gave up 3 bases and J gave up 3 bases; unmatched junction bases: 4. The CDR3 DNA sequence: TGTGCCAGCAGTGAGTTGGGACAGGGGGACTACGAGCAGTACTTC. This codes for CASSELGQGDYEQYF.

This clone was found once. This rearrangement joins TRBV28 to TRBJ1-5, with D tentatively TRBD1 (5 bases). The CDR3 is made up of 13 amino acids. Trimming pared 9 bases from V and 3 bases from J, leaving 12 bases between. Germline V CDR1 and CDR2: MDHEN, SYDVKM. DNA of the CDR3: TGTGCCAGTTCACAGGAGTACAATCAGCCCCAGCATTTT. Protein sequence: CASSQEYNQPQHF.

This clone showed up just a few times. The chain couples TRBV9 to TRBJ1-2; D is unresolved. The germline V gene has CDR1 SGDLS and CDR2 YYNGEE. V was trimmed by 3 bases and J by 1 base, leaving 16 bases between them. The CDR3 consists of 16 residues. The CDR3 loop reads CASSGTGKGLNYGYTF. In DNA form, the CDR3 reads TGTGCCAGCAGCGGAACCGGGAAAGGACTTAACTATGGCTACACCTTC.

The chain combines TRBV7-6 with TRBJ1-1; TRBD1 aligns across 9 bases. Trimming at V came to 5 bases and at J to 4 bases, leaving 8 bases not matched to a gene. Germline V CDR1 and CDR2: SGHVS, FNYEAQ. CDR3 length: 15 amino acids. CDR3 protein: CASSPWTGVVTEAFF. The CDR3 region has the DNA TGTGCCAGCAGCCCGTGGACAGGGGTCGTCACTGAAGCTTTCTTT.

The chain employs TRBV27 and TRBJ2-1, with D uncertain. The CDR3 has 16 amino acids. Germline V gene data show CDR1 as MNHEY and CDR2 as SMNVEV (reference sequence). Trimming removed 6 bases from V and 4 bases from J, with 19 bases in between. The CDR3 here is CASRAVGRAWYNEQFF. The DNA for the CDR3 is TGTGCCAGCAGGGCGGTAGGTAGAGCTTGGTACAATGAGCAGTTCTTC.

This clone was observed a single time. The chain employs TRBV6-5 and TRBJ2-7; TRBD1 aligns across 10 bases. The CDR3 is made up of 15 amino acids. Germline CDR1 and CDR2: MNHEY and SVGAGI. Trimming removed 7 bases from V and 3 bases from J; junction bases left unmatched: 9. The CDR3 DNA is TGTGCCAGCAAGGGGACAGGGGCCTTCTACTACGAGCAGTACTTC. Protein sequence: CASKGTGAFYYEQYF.

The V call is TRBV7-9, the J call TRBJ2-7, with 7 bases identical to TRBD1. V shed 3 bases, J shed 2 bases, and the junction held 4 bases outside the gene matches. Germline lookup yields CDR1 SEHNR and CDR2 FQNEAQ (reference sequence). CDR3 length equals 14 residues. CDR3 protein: CASSFVTGTYEQYF. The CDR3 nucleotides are TGTGCCAGCAGCTTCGTGACAGGGACCTACGAGCAGTACTTC.

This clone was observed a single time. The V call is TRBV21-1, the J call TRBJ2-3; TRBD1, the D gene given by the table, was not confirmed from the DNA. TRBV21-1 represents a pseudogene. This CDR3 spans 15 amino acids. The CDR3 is CASSPWTGGTDTQYF. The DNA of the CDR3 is TGTGCCAGCAGCCCATGGACAGGGGGCACAGATACGCAGTATTTT.

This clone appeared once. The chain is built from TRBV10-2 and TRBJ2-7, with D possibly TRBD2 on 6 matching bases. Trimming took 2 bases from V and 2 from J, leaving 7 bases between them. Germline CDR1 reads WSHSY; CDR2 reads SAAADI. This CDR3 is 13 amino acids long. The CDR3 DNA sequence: TGCGCCAGCAGTGAGGCGGGAACCTACGAGCAGTACTTC. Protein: CASSEAGTYEQYF.

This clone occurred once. Written as DNA, the CDR3 is TGTGCCGGGGCCGGGACAGGAGACACCGGGGAGCTGTTTTTT. This sequence encodes CAGAGTGDTGELFF. The chain recombines TRBV28 with TRBJ2-2, with TRBD1 identical over 8 bases. V shed 11 bases and J 3 bases; nucleotides not matched to a gene: 8. The CDR3 length is 14 residues. The germline CDR1 and CDR2 sequences are MDHEN and SYDVKM. Based on the CDR3 plus reference TRBV28 and TRBJ2-2, the full variable domain is DVKVTQSSRYLVKRTGEKVFLECVQDMDHENMFWYRQDPGLGLRLIYFSYDVKMKEKGDIPEGYSVSREKKERFSLILESASTNQTSMYLCAGAGTGDTGELFFGEGSRLTVL.

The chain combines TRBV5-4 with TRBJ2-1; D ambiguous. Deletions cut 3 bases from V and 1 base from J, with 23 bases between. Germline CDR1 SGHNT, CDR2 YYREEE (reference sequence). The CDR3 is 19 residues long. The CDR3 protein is CASSYPRVATQRSYNEQFF. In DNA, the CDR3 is TGTGCCAGCAGCTATCCCCGGGTAGCCACACAAAGGTCCTACAATGAGCAGTTCTTC.

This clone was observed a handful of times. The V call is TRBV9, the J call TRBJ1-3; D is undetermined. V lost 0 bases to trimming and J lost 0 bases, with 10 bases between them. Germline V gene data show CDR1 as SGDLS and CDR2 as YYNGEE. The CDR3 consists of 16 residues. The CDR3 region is CASSVGQALSGNTIYF. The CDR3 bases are TGTGCCAGCAGCGTAGGCCAGGCGCTCTCTGGAAACACCATATATTTT.

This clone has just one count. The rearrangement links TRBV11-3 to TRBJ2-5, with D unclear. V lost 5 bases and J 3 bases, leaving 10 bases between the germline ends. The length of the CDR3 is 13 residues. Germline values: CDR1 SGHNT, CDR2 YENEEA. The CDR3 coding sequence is TGTGCCAGCAGCCCCTCTCGGGAAGAGACCCAGTACTTC. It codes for CASSPSREETQYF.